Following are 7 T cell receptor beta chains from one sample sequenced in a study of cytomegalovirus exposure and HLA in healthy donors. PCR involved 60 Vbeta and 13 Jbeta primers. Only in-frame clones appear in the TCRdb table, and some are missing; sequencing was by immunoSEQ multiplex PCR. This sample has some 120,000 clones; around two thirds occur once, and the top ten carry over 8.5%. The sequencing sample was made of PBMCs. These receptors were obtained from a woman in her thirties or forties in good health and CMV-seropositive.

A few counts support this clone. The chain carries TRBV2 and TRBJ2-7; the match to TRBD2 covers 9 bases. V shed 8 bases, J shed 0 bases, and the junction held 5 bases outside the gene matches. The CDR3 is 14 residues long. The germline V gene has CDR1 SNHLY and CDR2 FYNNEI. This CDR3 reads CASRRLADSYEQYF. Written as DNA, the CDR3 is TGTGCCAGCCGTCGACTAGCGGACTCCTACGAGCAGTACTTC. The variable domain in full, with the rest retrieved from reference TRBV2 and TRBJ2-7, is EPEVTQTPSHQVTQMGQEVILRCVPISNHLYFYWYRQILGQKVEFLVSFYNNEISEKSEIFDDQFSVERPDGSNFTLKIRSTKLEDSAMYFCASRRLADSYEQYFGPGTRLTVT.

This clone was recorded only once. V is TRBV6-1 and J is TRBJ1-1, with 7 nucleotides matching TRBD1. The CDR3 runs to 12 residues. CDR1 and CDR2 (germline): MNHNS, SASEGT. V lost 6 bases to trimming and J lost 10 bases; unmatched junction nucleotides: 8. The CDR3 region has the DNA TGTGCCAGCAGCCGACCACAGGGGAGAGCTTTCTTT. Protein: CASSRPQGRAFF.

J is TRBJ2-1 and V is TRBV18; D possibly corresponds to TRBD2 (5 bases). The CDR3 is made up of 15 amino acids. Germline V gene lookup returns CDR1 KGHSH and CDR2 LQKENI. V was clipped by 2 bases and J by 4 bases, with 12 bases between them. The DNA of the CDR3 is TGTGCCAGCTCACCAAACCGAGCGGATTACAATGAGCAGTTCTTC. Residues: CASSPNRADYNEQFF.

This sequence joins TRBV4-3 and TRBJ2-3, with TRBD1 as a possible D gene (5 bases). V lost 0 bases to trimming and J lost 4 bases, with 11 bases between them. This CDR3 has 15 amino acids. Germline V CDR1 and CDR2: LGHNA, YSLEER. CDR3 nucleotide sequence: TGCGCCAGCAGCCAAGACAGGTGGGGCGCAGATACGCAGTATTTT. Protein product: CASSQDRWGADTQYF.

This clone was counted a few times. The chain uses TRBV6-5 and TRBJ1-3, with D possibly TRBD1 on 6 matching bases. V was pared by 8 bases and J by 0 bases, with 14 bases between. The germline V gene has CDR1 MNHEY and CDR2 SVGAGI. The CDR3 sequence is 15 residues long. DNA of the CDR3: TGTGCCAGCCGCTTGGACAGTTCCTCTGGAAACACCATATATTTT. Translation gives CASRLDSSSGNTIYF.

The chain carries TRBV25-1 and TRBJ1-3, with 8 bases lining up with TRBD1. Trimming took 7 bases from V and 2 from J; bases not matched to a gene: 7. This CDR3 has 15 amino acids. CDR1 MGHDK and CDR2 SYGVNS come from the germline V gene. The CDR3 loop is CASNPRTGTGNTIYF. The CDR3 DNA reads TGTGCCAGCAACCCAAGGACAGGGACTGGAAACACCATATATTTT. Variable domain in full (rest from reference TRBV25-1 and TRBJ1-3): EADIYQTPRYLVIGTGKKITLECSQTMGHDKMYWYQQDPGMELHLIHYSYGVNSTEKGDLSSESTVSRIRTEHFPLTLESARPSHTSQYLCASNPRTGTGNTIYFGEGSWLTVV.

The chain combines TRBV11-2 with TRBJ2-3; 14 nucleotides align to TRBD2. The CDR3 contains 17 residues. CDR1 is SGHAT, CDR2 FQNNGV, per germline. With V trimmed by 5 bases and J by 3 bases, 7 bases remained unmatched. The CDR3 loop reads CASSPGLAGGGTDTQYF. The CDR3 DNA sequence: TGTGCCAGCAGCCCCGGACTAGCGGGAGGAGGAACAGATACGCAGTATTTT.